This T cell receptor beta chain was found in a study of blood T cell repertoires in COVID-19. At the level of the study: Italy, Spain and the United States were the sources of the convalescent and acute COVID-19 samples. T cells, B-cell-depleted T cells, or PBMCs provided the cDNA or gDNA that served as material.

In the original workflow: Reference gene primer amplification in the assay estimated nucleated cell counts. The table came from immunoSEQ multiplex PCR; TCRdb's copy has only in-frame clones and leaves some out. V, J and clone size reflect that table, while D and trimming were determined from the DNA. The sample holds more than 250,000 clones, 80% to 90% seen once. Trimming removed 3 bases from V and 5 bases from J, with 10 bases in between. The germline V gene encodes CDR1 LGHDT and CDR2 YNNKEL (reference sequence). The CDR3 extends over 13 amino acids. Sample: peripheral blood. The chain is built from TRBV3-1 (or the pseudogene TRBV3-2) and TRBJ2-5; TRBD1 might be the D (5 bases). The origin of this receptor is a middle-aged man with active or convalescent COVID-19. CDR3 loop: CASSQQGGETQYF. The CDR3 region has the DNA TGTGCCAGCAGCCAGCAGGGCGGTGAGACCCAGTACTTC.